The rows below give T cell receptor beta chains drawn from one sample of a study of T cells after posttransplantation cyclophosphamide. Sequencing was performed with immunoSEQ multiplex PCR; in TCRdb, only in-frame clones are kept and a portion is missing. The profile shows some 64,000 clones, 85% to 95% of them singletons. The sequenced sample was PBMCs. Receptors originate from a woman younger than 45 in good health and a related stem cell transplant donor. The CDR3 runs from the conserved cysteine through the conserved F or W. The D gene is left open where the match is weak. A row's size may be missing; if present it is once, few, many or a size class.

j_call | v_call | clone_size | d_call | cdr3_nt | cdr3_aa
TRBJ2-3 | TRBV18 | . | TRBD1 | TGTGCCAGCTCATTGCGACCCCCGGGACAGAGCACAGATACGCAGTATTTT | CASSLRPPGQSTDTQYF
TRBJ1-4 | TRBV5-6 | . | . | TGTGCCAGCAGCTTGTCGGGCAGGGGAACTAATGAAAAACTGTTTTTT | CASSLSGRGTNEKLFF
TRBJ2-7 | TRBV7-2 | . | . | TGTGCCAGCTTCCCCGGCGGGACTGCCCCTAAGTGGTACTTC | CASFPGGTAPKWYF
TRBJ2-1 | TRBV18 | . | TRBD2 | TGTGCCAGCTCACCTTCGGGACTACGCTACAATGAGCAGTTCTTC | CASSPSGLRYNEQFF
TRBJ2-7 | TRBV7-2 | . | . | TGTGCCAGCAGCCAGGGACTGGGTTACGAGCAGTACTTC | CASSQGLGYEQYF
TRBJ2-2 | TRBV5-4 | few | . | TGTGCCAGCAGCCCGGGGGCGAGAACCGGGGAGCTGTTTTTT | CASSPGARTGELFF
TRBJ2-5 | TRBV11-3 | . | . | TGTGCCAGCAGTCTATCTCCCTCCGTGCAAGAGACCCAGTACTTC | CASSLSPSVQETQYF
TRBJ1-4 | TRBV4-3 | . | . | TGCGCCAGCAGCCAGGGACGGAGCGTTAATGAAAAACTGTTTTTT | CASSQGRSVNEKLFF
TRBJ2-7 | TRBV28 | . | . | TGTGCCAGCAGTGTGAAGTGGGGCTCCTACGAGCAGTACTTC | CASSVKWGSYEQYF
TRBJ2-3 | TRBV5-1 | . | . | TGCGCCAGCAGCTTGGAAGTTAGGAACACAGATACGCAGTATTTT | CASSLEVRNTDTQYF
TRBJ2-3 | TRBV9 | . | . | TGTGCCAGCAGCCCGAGGACTAGCACAGATACGCAGTATTTT | CASSPRTSTDTQYF
TRBJ2-3 | TRBV7-2 | . | . | TGTGCCAGCAGCCGGGACCACACAGATACGCAGTATTTT | CASSRDHTDTQYF
TRBJ1-2 | TRBV19 | . | . | TGTGCCAGTAGTTCGGGACCAACGGGTGGCTACACCTTC | CASSSGPTGGYTF
TRBJ1-5 | TRBV19 | once | TRBD1 | TGTGCCAGTAGTAACCGTCAGGGGGCCGGCAATCAGCCCCAGCATTTT | CASSNRQGAGNQPQHF
TRBJ2-2 | TRBV7-2 | . | . | TGTGCCAGCAGCTCTCCGACAGTCAAGGTCGGGGAGCTGTTTTTT | CASSSPTVKVGELFF
TRBJ1-2 | TRBV29-1 | . | TRBD1 | TGCAGCGTTGACTCACTTGACAGGGAGGGTGGCTACACCTTC | CSVDSLDREGGYTF
TRBJ2-1 | TRBV5-1 | once | . | TGCGCCAGCAGATTGCGGACAGCCGACTACAATGAGCAGTTCTTC | CASRLRTADYNEQFF
TRBJ2-5 | TRBV7-9 | . | . | TGTGCCAGCAGCGGGGGGGCAATCGGAGAGACCCAGTACTTC | CASSGGAIGETQYF
TRBJ1-2 | TRBV15 | . | TRBD1 | TGTGCCACCAGCAGAGATACTCAGGGGGCGAGGTCTGGCTACACCTTC | CATSRDTQGARSGYTF
TRBJ2-1 | TRBV7-9 | . | . | TGTGCCAGCAGTTCGACGGACCGCGCCAATGAGCAGTTCTTC | CASSSTDRANEQFF